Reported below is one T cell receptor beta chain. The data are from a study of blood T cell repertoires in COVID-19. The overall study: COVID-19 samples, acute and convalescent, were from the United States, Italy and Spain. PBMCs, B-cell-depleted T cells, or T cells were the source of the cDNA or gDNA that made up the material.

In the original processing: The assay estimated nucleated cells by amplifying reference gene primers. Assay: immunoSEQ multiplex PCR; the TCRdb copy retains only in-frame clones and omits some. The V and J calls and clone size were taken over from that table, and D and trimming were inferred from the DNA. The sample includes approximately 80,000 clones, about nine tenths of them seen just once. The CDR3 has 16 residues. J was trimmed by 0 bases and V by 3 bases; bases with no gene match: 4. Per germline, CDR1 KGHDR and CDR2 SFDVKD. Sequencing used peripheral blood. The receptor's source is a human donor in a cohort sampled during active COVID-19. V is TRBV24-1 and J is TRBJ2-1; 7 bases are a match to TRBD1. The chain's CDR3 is CATSDPTGNSYNEQFF. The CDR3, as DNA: TGTGCCACCAGTGATCCGACAGGGAACTCCTACAATGAGCAGTTCTTC.